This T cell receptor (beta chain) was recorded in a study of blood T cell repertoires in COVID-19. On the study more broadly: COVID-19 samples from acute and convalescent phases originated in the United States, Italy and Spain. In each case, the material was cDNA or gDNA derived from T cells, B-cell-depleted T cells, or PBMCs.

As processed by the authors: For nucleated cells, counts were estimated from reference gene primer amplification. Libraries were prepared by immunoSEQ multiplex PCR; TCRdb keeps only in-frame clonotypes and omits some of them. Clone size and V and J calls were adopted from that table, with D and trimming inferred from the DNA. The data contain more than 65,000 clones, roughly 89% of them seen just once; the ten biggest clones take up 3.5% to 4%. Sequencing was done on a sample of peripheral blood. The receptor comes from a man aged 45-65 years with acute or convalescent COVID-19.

The CDR3 DNA follows: TGTGCCTGGAGTGTACGAGTGCCTTCGAATTCACCCCTCCACTTT. Protein: CAWSVRVPSNSPLHF. This chain joins TRBV30 and TRBJ1-6; D remains ambiguous. The CDR3 has 15 residues. Germline CDR1 is GTSNPN and CDR2 is SVGIG (reference sequence). Trimming stripped 0 bases from V and 7 bases from J, with 13 bases between.